A single sample is the source of the 15 T cell receptor beta chains below, sequenced in a study of vaccination effects on CD4 cells after COVID-19. TCRdb's copy holds only in-frame clones and misses some; the assay was immunoSEQ multiplex PCR. The profile shows tens of thousands of clones, roughly 70% of them singletons. Before any sequencing was done, the ViraFEST assay used viral peptide pools to expand antigen-specific CD4+ T cells. The culture ran for around nine days before CD4+ T cells were isolated. Vaccinees lacked prior SARS-CoV-2 infection and tested negative for nucleocapsid antibodies. Their specific antigens are unknown. The sample here was CD4+ T cells from PBMCs cultured with SARS-CoV-2 spike peptides, taken before COVID-19 vaccination. Receptor source: a human donor who received a COVID-19 vaccine.

The sample holds a few counts of this clone. V usage is TRBV10-3 and J usage is TRBJ1-2, with D possibly TRBD1 on 6 matching bases. The CDR3 has 13 amino acids. V shed 8 bases and J shed 3 bases, with 13 bases lying between them. The germline CDR1 and CDR2 sequences are ENHRY and SYGVKD. This CDR3 is CAISQGGDYGYTF. CDR3 coding DNA: TGTGCCATCTCACAGGGAGGAGACTATGGCTACACCTTC.

The chain is built from TRBV6-5 and TRBJ2-2; D ambiguous. The CDR3 spans 14 residues. Germline lookup yields CDR1 MNHEY and CDR2 SVGAGI. V lost 8 bases and J 5 bases, leaving 15 bases between the germline ends. DNA for the CDR3: TGTGCCAGCCAGTCGGTCGTGGGGACCGGGGAGCTGTTTTTT. Translation gives CASQSVVGTGELFF.

This chain joins TRBV18 and TRBJ2-2; 10 nucleotides align to TRBD1. The germline CDR1 and CDR2 sequences are KGHSH and LQKENI. The CDR3 is 14 amino acids. V lost 6 bases to trimming and J lost 3 bases; unmatched junction nucleotides: 1. CDR3 sequence: CASSGQGDTGELFF. For the CDR3, the DNA is TGTGCCAGCTCCGGACAGGGGGACACCGGGGAGCTGTTTTTT.

This clone was seen only once. The CDR3 spells CASSGAADYGYTF. The CDR3 DNA is TGTGCCAGCAGCGGGGCGGCAGACTATGGCTACACCTTC. The rearrangement links TRBV7-9 to TRBJ1-2, with D perhaps matching TRBD1 (5 bases). The CDR3 runs to 13 residues. CDR1 is SEHNR and CDR2 is FQNEAQ in the germline V gene (reference sequence). V was pared by 5 bases and J by 3 bases, with 10 bases between.

A few counts support this clone. This chain joins TRBV12-3 or TRBV12-4 and TRBJ1-2; D perhaps matches TRBD1 (5 bases). The CDR3 has 13 residues. V lost 6 bases and J lost 4, with 12 bases in between. CDR3 in amino acids: CASRPTGAYGYTF. Written as DNA, the CDR3 is TGTGCCAGCAGACCAACAGGTGCCTATGGCTACACCTTC.

This clone was recorded a few times. This CDR3 is CASSPGLASDTQYF. The CDR3 region has the DNA TGTGCCAGCAGTCCCGGACTAGCGTCAGATACGCAGTATTTT. The chain combines TRBV6-1 with TRBJ2-3, with 9 bases aligning to TRBD2. The CDR3 totals 14 residues. Germline CDR1 MNHNS, CDR2 SASEGT. V trimming: 5 bases; J trimming: 4 bases; junction bases outside the gene matches: 4.

The chain recombines TRBV19 with TRBJ2-2, with 8 bases identical to TRBD1. The CDR3 consists of 15 residues. Germline-derived CDR1 and CDR2 are LNHDA and SQIVND (reference sequence). The junction had 2 bases not matched to a gene; V was cut back by 4 bases and J by 1 base. The CDR3 DNA is TGTGCCAGTAGTACCGGGACAGGGAACACCGGGGAGCTGTTTTTT. Amino acid sequence: CASSTGTGNTGELFF.

The chain carries TRBV20-1 and TRBJ1-2; D remains unclear. The germline gives CDR1 DFQATT, CDR2 SNEGSKA (reference sequence). The CDR3 consists of 10 residues. V lost 4 bases and J lost 8, with 8 bases in between. DNA for the CDR3: TGCAGTGCTATGCTCGGGGGCTACACCTTC. This codes for CSAMLGGYTF.

The chain is built from TRBV2 and TRBJ2-3, with D possibly matching TRBD1 (5 bases). V was clipped by 4 bases and J by 1 base, with 12 bases between them. There are 15 residues in the CDR3. Germline lookup yields CDR1 SNHLY and CDR2 FYNNEI. The CDR3: CASSVRGRGTDTQYF. The CDR3 nucleotides read TGTGCCAGCAGTGTAAGGGGAAGGGGCACAGATACGCAGTATTTT.

V and J are TRBV7-2 and TRBJ2-2; 7 positions match TRBD1. There are 15 residues in the CDR3. Germline loops: CDR1 SGHTA, CDR2 FQGNSA. V lost 4 bases, J lost 6 bases, and 8 bases stayed unmatched. Here the CDR3 reads CASSWDSPGPGELFF. The CDR3 bases are TGTGCCAGCAGCTGGGACAGTCCGGGCCCCGGGGAGCTGTTTTTT.

With regard to this clone: The junction departs from germline at one end; a sequencing error may be responsible. The chain joins TRBV5-1 to TRBJ1-2; tentative D call: TRBD1 (5 bases). Germline V gene data show CDR1 as SGHRS and CDR2 as YFSETQ. CDR3 length: 15 amino acids. The CDR3 loop is CASSFTAGPNSGYTF. The DNA of the CDR3 is TGCGCCAGCAGCTTTACGGCAGGGCCTAACTCTGGCTACACCTTC. Full variable domain (rest looked up from reference TRBV5-1 and TRBJ1-2): KAGVTQTPRYLIKTRGQQVTLSCSPISGHRSVSWYQQTPGQGLQFLFEYFSETQRNKGNFPGRFSGRQFSNSRSEMNVSTLELGDSALYLCASSFTAGPNSGYTFGSGTRLTVV.

The CDR3 spells CASSYVAGGPTGELFF. The CDR3 bases are TGTGCCAGCAGTTACGTGGCGGGAGGGCCCACCGGGGAGCTGTTTTTT. The V gene is TRBV6-2 or TRBV6-3, the J gene TRBJ2-2, with 9 bases aligning to TRBD2. The V segment lost 2 bases and the J segment 4 bases; nucleotides outside the gene matches: 5. This CDR3 is 16 amino acids long. Germline values: CDR1 MNHEY, CDR2 SVGEGT.

The sample holds one count of this clone. The rearrangement links TRBV6-4 to TRBJ2-3, with 9 bases lining up with TRBD2. The V segment lost 6 bases and the J segment 6 bases; nucleotides outside the gene matches: 10. The germline V gene has CDR1 MRHNA and CDR2 SNTAGT. The CDR3 sequence is 15 residues long. The CDR3: CASSDRASGMDTQYF. In nucleotides, the CDR3 is TGTGCCAGCAGCGATCGCGCTAGCGGGATGGATACGCAGTATTTT.

The chain carries TRBV11-2 and TRBJ1-6, with a tentative D call TRBD1 (5 bases). V gave up 3 bases and J gave up 0 bases, with 15 bases separating them. CDR3 length: 18 amino acids. The germline V gene has CDR1 SGHAT and CDR2 FQNNGV. CDR3 region: CASSLGGVSGSYNSPLHF. The CDR3 nucleotides read TGTGCCAGCAGCTTGGGGGGGGTGTCCGGCTCCTATAATTCACCCCTCCACTTT.

The J gene is TRBJ1-2, the V gene TRBV19; D call uncertain. This CDR3 region has 15 residues. CDR1 and CDR2 (germline): LNHDA, SQIVND (reference sequence). V lost 6 bases, J lost 0 bases, and 14 bases lay in between. The CDR3, as DNA: TGTGCCAGTAGGGACGTGGGTCAGGCTAACTATGGCTACACCTTC. Translation gives CASRDVGQANYGYTF.